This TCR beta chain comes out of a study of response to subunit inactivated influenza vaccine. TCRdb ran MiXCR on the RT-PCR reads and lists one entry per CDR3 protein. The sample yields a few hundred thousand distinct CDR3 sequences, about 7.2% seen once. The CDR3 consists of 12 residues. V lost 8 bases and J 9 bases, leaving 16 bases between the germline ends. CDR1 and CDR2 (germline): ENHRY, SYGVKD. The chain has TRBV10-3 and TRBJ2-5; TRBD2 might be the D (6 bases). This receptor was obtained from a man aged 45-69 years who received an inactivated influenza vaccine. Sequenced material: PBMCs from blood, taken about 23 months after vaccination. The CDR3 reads CAIGLADGSQYF. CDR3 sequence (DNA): TGTGCCATCGGGTTAGCGGACGGTTCCCAGTACTTC.